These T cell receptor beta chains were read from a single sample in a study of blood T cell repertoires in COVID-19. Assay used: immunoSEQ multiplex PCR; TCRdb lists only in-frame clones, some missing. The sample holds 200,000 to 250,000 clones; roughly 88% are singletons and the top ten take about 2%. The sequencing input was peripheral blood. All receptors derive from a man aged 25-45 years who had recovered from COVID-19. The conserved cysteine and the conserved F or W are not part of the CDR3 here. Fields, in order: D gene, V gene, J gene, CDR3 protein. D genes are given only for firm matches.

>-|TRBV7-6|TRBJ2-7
ASSSLGSGTGIYEQY
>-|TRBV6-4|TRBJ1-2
ASSDSAGGYYGYT
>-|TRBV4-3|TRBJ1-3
ASSPGHSGNTIY
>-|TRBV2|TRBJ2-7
ASSLQRRDTGDEQY
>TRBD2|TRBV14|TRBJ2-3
ASSHLAGGSTDTQY
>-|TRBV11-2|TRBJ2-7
ASSYAGQDEQY
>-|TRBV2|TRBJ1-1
ASVHGDTRSEAF
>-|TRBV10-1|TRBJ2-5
ASSSSGERETQY
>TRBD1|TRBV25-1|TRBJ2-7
ASLGTGGYEQY
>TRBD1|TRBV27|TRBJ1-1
ASSSLWDRVLPNTEAF
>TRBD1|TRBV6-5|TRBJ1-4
ASSPEFDREVF
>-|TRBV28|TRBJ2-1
ASSLWKDTGNEQF
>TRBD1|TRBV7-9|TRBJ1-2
ASSLSGGFYGYT
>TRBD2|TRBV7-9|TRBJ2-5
ASSQIGLGAGETQY
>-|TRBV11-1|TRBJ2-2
ASSLLTGNTGELF
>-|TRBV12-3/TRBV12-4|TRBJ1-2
ASKQFSNYGYT
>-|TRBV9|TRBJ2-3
ASSAYPPIADTQY
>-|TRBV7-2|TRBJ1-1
ASRAGLNTEAF
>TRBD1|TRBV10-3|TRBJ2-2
AISVQGQEELF
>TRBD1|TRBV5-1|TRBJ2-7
ASRVTGDPYEQY
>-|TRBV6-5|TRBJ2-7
ASSYRSLFSYEQY
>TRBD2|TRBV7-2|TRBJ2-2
ASSPNAIAGNAGELF
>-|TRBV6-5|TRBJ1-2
ASSQQVNYGYT
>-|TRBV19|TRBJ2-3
ASSYIRTRGTDTQY
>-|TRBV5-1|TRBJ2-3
ASSSTTSFTDTQY
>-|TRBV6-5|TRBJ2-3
ASSLDSGTDTQY
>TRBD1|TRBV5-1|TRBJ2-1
ASSLVPTGDNEQF